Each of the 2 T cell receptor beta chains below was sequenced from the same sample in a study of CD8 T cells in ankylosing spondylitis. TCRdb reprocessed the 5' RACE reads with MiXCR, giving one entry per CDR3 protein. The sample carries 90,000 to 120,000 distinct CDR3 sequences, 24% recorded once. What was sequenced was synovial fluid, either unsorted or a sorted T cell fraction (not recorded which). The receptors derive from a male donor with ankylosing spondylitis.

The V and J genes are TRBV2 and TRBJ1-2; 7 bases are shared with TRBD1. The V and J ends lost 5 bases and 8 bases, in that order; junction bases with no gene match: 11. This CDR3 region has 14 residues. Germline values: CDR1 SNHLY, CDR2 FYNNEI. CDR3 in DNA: TGTGCCAGCAGTCGCTTGACAGGGAGGGAGGGCTACACCTTC. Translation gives CASSRLTGREGYTF.

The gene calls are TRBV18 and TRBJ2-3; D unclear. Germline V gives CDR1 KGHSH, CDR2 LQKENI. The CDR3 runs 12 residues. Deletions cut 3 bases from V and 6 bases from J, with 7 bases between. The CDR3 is CASSPNRDTQYF. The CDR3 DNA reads TGTGCCAGCTCACCGAACCGGGATACGCAGTATTTT. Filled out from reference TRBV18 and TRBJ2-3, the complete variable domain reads NAGVMQNPRHLVRRRGQEARLRCSPMKGHSHVYWYRQLPEEGLKFMVYLQKENIIDESGMPKERFSAEFPKEGPSILRIQQVVRGDSAAYFCASSPNRDTQYFGPGTRLTVL.